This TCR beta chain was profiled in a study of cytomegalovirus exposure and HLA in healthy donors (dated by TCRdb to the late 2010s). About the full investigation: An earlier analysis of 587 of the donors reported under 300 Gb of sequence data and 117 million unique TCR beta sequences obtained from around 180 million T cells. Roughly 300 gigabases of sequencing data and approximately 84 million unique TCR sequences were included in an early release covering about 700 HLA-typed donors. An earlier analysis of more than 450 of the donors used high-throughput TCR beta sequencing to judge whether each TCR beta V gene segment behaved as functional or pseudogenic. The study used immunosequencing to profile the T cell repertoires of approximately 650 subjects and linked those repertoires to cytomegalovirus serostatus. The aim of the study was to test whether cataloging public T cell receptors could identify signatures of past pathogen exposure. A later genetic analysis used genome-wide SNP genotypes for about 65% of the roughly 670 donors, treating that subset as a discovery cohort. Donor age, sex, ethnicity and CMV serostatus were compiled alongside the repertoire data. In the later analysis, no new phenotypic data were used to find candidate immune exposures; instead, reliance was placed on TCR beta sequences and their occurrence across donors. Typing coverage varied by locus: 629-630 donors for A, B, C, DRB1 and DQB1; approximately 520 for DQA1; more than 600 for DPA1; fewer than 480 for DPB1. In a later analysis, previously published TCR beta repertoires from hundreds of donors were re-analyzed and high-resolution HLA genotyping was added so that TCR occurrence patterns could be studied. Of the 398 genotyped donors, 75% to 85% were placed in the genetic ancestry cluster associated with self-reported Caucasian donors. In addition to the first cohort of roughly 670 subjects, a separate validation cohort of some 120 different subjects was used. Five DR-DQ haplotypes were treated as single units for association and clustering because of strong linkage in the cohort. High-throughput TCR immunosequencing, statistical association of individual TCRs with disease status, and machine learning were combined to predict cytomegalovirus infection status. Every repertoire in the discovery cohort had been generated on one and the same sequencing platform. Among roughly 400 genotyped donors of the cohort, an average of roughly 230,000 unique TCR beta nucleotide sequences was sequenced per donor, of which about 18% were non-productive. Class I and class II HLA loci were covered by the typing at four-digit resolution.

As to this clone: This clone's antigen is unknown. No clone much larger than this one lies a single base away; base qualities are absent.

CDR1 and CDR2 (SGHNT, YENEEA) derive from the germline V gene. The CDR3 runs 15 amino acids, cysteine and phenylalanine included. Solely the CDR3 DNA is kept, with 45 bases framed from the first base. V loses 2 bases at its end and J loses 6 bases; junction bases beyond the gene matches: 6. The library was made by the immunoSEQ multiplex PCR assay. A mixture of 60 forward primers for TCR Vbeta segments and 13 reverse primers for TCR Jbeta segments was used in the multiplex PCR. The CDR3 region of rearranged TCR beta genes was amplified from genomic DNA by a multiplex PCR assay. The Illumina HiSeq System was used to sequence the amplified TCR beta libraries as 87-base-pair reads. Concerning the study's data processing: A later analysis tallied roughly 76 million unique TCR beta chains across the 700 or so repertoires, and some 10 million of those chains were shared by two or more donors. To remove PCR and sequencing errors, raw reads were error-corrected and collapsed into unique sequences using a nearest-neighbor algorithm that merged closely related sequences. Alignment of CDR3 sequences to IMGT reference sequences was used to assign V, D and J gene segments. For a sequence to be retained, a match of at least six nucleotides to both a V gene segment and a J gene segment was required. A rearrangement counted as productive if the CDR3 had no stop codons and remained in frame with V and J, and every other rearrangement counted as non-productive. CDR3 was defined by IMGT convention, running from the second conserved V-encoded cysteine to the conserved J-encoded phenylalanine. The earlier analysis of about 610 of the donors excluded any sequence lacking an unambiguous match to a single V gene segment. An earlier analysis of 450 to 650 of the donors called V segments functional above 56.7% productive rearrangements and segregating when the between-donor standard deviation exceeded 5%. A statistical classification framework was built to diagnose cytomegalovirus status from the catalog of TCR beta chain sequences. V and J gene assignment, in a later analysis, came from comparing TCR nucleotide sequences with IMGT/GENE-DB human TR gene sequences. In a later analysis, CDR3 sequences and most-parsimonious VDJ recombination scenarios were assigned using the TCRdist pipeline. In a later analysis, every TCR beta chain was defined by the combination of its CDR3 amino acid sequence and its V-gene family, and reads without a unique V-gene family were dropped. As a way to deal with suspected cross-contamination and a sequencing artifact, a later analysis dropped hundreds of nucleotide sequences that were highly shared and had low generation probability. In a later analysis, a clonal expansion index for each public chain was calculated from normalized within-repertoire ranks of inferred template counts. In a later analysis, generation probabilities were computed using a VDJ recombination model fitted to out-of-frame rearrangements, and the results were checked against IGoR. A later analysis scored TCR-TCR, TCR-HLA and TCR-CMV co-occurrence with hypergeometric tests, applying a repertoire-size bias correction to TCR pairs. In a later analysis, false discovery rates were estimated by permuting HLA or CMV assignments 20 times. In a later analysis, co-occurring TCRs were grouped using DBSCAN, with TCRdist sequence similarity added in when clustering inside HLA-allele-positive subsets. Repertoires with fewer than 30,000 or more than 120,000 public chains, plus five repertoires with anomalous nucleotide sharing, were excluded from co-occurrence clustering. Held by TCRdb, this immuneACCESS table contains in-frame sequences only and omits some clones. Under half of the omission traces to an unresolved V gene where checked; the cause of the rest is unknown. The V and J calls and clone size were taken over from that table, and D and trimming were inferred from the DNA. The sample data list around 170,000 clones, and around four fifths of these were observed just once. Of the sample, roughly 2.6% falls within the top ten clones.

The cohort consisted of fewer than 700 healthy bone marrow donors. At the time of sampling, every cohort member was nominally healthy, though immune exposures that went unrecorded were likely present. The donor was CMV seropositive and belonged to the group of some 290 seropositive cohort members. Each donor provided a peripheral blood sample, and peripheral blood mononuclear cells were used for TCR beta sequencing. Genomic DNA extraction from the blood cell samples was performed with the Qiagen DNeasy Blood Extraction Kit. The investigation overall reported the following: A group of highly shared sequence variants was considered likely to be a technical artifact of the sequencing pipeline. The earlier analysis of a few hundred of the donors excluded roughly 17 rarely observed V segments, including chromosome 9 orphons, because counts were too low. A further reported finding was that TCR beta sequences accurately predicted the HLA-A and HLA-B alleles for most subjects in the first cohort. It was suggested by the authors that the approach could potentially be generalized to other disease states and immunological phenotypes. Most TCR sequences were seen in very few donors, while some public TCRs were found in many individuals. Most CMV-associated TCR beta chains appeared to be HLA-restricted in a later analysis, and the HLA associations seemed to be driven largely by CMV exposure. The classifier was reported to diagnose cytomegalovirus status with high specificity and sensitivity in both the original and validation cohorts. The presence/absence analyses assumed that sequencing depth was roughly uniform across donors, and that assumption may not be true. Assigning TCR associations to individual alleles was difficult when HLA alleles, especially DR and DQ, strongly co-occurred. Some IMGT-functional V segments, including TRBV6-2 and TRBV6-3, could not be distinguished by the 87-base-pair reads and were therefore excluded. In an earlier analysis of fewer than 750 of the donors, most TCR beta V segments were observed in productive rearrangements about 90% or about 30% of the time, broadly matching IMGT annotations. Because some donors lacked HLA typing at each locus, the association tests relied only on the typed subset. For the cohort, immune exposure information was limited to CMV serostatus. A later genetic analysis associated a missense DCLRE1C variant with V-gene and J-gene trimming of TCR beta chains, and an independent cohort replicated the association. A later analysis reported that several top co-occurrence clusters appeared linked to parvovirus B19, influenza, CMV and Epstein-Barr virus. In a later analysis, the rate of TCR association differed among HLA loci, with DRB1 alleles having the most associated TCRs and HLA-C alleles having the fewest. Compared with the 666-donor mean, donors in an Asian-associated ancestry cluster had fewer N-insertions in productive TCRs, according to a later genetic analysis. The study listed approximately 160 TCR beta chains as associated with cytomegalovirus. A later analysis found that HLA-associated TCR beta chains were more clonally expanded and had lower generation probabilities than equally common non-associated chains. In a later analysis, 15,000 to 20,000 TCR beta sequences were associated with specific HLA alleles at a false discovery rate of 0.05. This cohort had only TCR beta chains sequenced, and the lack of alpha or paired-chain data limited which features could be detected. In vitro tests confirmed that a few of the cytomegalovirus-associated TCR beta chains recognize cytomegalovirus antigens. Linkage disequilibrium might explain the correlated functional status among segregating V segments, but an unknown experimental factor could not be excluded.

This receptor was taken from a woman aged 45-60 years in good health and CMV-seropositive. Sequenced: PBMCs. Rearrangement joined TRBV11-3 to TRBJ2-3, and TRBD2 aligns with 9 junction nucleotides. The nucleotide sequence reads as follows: TGTGCCAGCAGCTTAATGCGGGGGGGCCTTGATACGCAGTATTTT. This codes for CASSLMRGGLDTQYF.